Sequencing of this T cell receptor (beta chain) was carried out in a study of technical replicates of blood from a few donors. V was cut by 3 bases and J by 6 bases, with 5 bases left in between. In germline, CDR1 is MNHNS, CDR2 SASEGT. CDR3 length: 11 amino acids. Assay: immunoSEQ multiplex PCR; the TCRdb copy retains only in-frame clones and omits some. The table shows 50,000 to 60,000 clones, with 85% to 95% occurring only once. The chain has TRBV6-1 and TRBJ1-2; D unclear. The source material was PBMCs. The TCR was taken from a human donor in good health. Some clones in this sample may be carry-over from other donors' samples. The CDR3 nucleotides are TGTGCCAGCAGTGAGCAGGATGGCTACACCTTC. Amino acids: CASSEQDGYTF.